These 23 T cell receptor beta chains originate from one sample sequenced in a study of T-cell memory formation after mild COVID-19. TCRdb used MiXCR to reprocess the 5' RACE reads, holding one entry per CDR3 protein. The sample lists under 300,000 distinct CDR3 sequences; about 15% were seen once. The specimen sequenced was PBMCs or a T cell subset sorted from them (not recorded which). The receptors shown here come from a man aged 18 to 29 who had mild COVID-19 (a few samples of this study predate the infection). Cell type and time point are not known.

The gene calls are TRBV20-1 and TRBJ1-6; TRBD1 matches 9 bases. This CDR3 region has 13 residues. Germline values: CDR1 DFQATT, CDR2 SNEGSKA (reference sequence). The trim removed 6 bases at V and 7 bases at J, leaving 4 bases unmatched. The CDR3 loop is CSANRGQNSPLHF. The CDR3 DNA is TGCAGTGCAAACAGGGGGCAGAATTCACCCCTCCACTTT.

This rearrangement joins TRBV6-1 to TRBJ1-5; D is unclear. The germline V gene encodes CDR1 MNHNS and CDR2 SASEGT. Trimming left V 6 bases short and J 5 bases short, with 17 bases between. The CDR3 sequence is 15 residues long. The CDR3 sequence: CASSPSPLSDQPQHF. CDR3 DNA: TGTGCCAGCAGCCCAAGTCCCCTGTCGGATCAGCCCCAGCATTTT.

The chain uses TRBV10-3 and TRBJ2-2, with a weak D call TRBD1 (6 bases). Between the trimmed V and J ends, which lost 0 bases and 5 bases, there was a span of 7 bases. Germline V gene lookup returns CDR1 ENHRY and CDR2 SYGVKD. The CDR3 runs 14 residues. CDR3 region: CAISESRGTGELFF. CDR3 nucleotides: TGTGCCATCAGTGAGTCGAGGGGGACCGGGGAGCTGTTTTTT.

The V call is TRBV28, the J call TRBJ2-5; D is perhaps TRBD1 or TRBD2 (5 bases each). Germline lookup yields CDR1 MDHEN and CDR2 SYDVKM. Trimming removed 3 bases from V and 1 base from J, with 15 bases in between. The CDR3 extends over 16 amino acids. This CDR3 is CASSFWDLRSQETQYF. CDR3 nucleotides: TGTGCCAGCAGTTTTTGGGACCTGCGGTCCCAAGAGACCCAGTACTTC. Using reference TRBV28 and TRBJ2-5 for the parts outside the CDR3, the full variable domain is DVKVTQSSRYLVKRTGEKVFLECVQDMDHENMFWYRQDPGLGLRLIYFSYDVKMKEKGDIPEGYSVSREKKERFSLILESASTNQTSMYLCASSFWDLRSQETQYFGPGTRLLVL.

The rearrangement uses TRBV5-1 and TRBJ2-3; the D gene is possibly TRBD2 (5 bases). Germline assignment: CDR1 SGHRS and CDR2 YFSETQ. Trimming removed 4 bases at V and 4 bases at J, with 10 bases between. The CDR3 spans 13 residues. The CDR3 protein is CASSLQLADTQYF. In nucleotides, the CDR3 is TGCGCCAGCAGCCTGCAACTAGCAGATACGCAGTATTTT. Together with reference TRBV5-1 and TRBJ2-3, the CDR3 gives the full variable domain: KAGVTQTPRYLIKTRGQQVTLSCSPISGHRSVSWYQQTPGQGLQFLFEYFSETQRNKGNFPGRFSGRQFSNSRSEMNVSTLELGDSALYLCASSLQLADTQYFGPGTRLTVL.

The V call is TRBV12-3 or TRBV12-4, the J call TRBJ2-5, with 8 bases lining up with TRBD1. Germline trimming cut 4 bases from V and 1 base from J; bases unmatched to any gene: 2. The CDR3 spans 14 residues. Written as DNA, the CDR3 is TGTGCCAGCAGTTGGGACAGGAGCCAAGAGACCCAGTACTTC. Translation gives CASSWDRSQETQYF.

Only a few counts were recorded for this clonotype. This sequence joins TRBV7-2 and TRBJ2-3, with D perhaps matching TRBD1 (6 bases). Per the germline V gene, CDR1 is SGHTA and CDR2 is FQGNSA. V was trimmed by 5 bases and J by 4 bases, leaving 13 bases between them. This CDR3 has 14 amino acids. This CDR3 is CASSRDIGADTQYF. The DNA of the CDR3 is TGTGCCAGCAGCCGGGACATAGGGGCAGATACGCAGTATTTT.

Here the CDR3 reads CASSQFHSGYTF. The CDR3, as DNA: TGTGCCAGCAGCCAATTCCACAGCGGCTACACCTTC. The chain has TRBV7-9 and TRBJ1-2, with no clear D. Germline CDR1 reads SEHNR; CDR2 reads FQNEAQ (reference sequence). V dropped 5 bases and J dropped 8 bases, with 12 bases sitting between them. The CDR3 extends over 12 amino acids.

This clonotype occurred once. The chain links TRBV2 to TRBJ2-3, with D unresolved. The CDR3 is made up of 13 amino acids. Trimming took 4 bases from V and 4 from J, leaving 9 bases between them. Germline V gene data show CDR1 as SNHLY and CDR2 as FYNNEI. The CDR3 region is CASSAGRADTQYF. Here the CDR3 DNA reads TGTGCCAGCAGTGCCGGGCGTGCAGATACGCAGTATTTT. Full variable domain (remainder filled in from reference TRBV2 and TRBJ2-3): EPEVTQTPSHQVTQMGQEVILRCVPISNHLYFYWYRQILGQKVEFLVSFYNNEISEKSEIFDDQFSVERPDGSNFTLKIRSTKLEDSAMYFCASSAGRADTQYFGPGTRLTVL.

The chain carries TRBV7-2 and TRBJ2-7, with D possibly being TRBD2 (5 bases). Germline CDR1 is SGHTA and CDR2 is FQGNSA. The V end lost 1 base, the J end lost 3 bases, and 10 bases lay between the germline ends. The CDR3 has 14 amino acids. The CDR3 DNA reads TGTGCCAGCAGCTTAGAGATAGGGAGCTACGAGCAGTACTTC. It translates to CASSLEIGSYEQYF.

The sample holds a few counts of this clonotype. This chain uses TRBV9 with TRBJ2-5; 11 bases match TRBD2. Germline values: CDR1 SGDLS, CDR2 YYNGEE. This CDR3 contains 16 residues. The V gene end was trimmed by 1 base and the J gene end by 5 bases; junction bases not matched to a gene: 7. DNA of the CDR3: TGTGCCAGCAGCGTACTCCTAGCGGGGGGAGTGGAGACCCAGTACTTC. Amino acid sequence: CASSVLLAGGVETQYF.

This clonotype appeared a few times. The rearrangement joins TRBV4-3 to TRBJ2-2; D gene ambiguous. The CDR3 sequence is 15 residues long. Trimming left V 5 bases short and J 6 bases short, with 16 bases between. CDR1 is LGHNA and CDR2 is YSLEER in the germline V gene. For the CDR3, the DNA is TGCGCCAGCAGCTCCCATTTTGGTGGCTCCGGGGAGCTGTTTTTT. Protein sequence: CASSSHFGGSGELFF.

The V and J genes are TRBV6-4 and TRBJ2-1, with TRBD2 identical over 13 bases. Trimming took 6 bases from V and 6 from J; bases not matched to a gene: 5. Germline V gene lookup returns CDR1 MRHNA and CDR2 SNTAGT. The CDR3 length is 15 residues. The CDR3 here is CASSPTSGGANEQFF. Here the CDR3 DNA reads TGTGCCAGCAGCCCCACTAGCGGGGGGGCCAATGAGCAGTTCTTC.

Many counts were recorded for this clonotype. This sequence joins TRBV5-1 and TRBJ1-2; no definite D call. CDR3 length: 14 amino acids. CDR1 is SGHRS and CDR2 is YFSETQ in the germline V gene. V was trimmed by 5 bases and J by 4 bases, leaving 15 bases between them. The CDR3 DNA sequence: TGCGCCAGCAGAGGCTACGGAAACCTCTATGGCTACACCTTC. Protein sequence: CASRGYGNLYGYTF.

The chain joins TRBV10-3 to TRBJ2-7; D remains unclear. CDR1 is ENHRY, CDR2 SYGVKD, per germline. The CDR3 loop spans 12 amino acids. V lost 0 bases and J lost 3, with 3 bases in between. The CDR3 sequence is CAISESIYEQYV. The CDR3 DNA is TGTGCCATCAGTGAGTCCATCTACGAGCAGTACGTC.

This clonotype was seen a few times. The chain links TRBV18 to TRBJ2-7, with 7 bases aligning to TRBD1. The CDR3 covers 14 residues. Germline V gene lookup returns CDR1 KGHSH and CDR2 LQKENI. V was clipped by 3 bases and J by 3 bases; unmatched bases: 5. CDR3 region: CASSPMTGNYEQYF. CDR3 sequence (DNA): TGTGCCAGCTCACCCATGACAGGGAACTACGAGCAGTACTTC.

This clonotype was detected many times. The rearrangement links TRBV7-2 to TRBJ1-2; D perhaps matches TRBD1 (5 bases). V lost 4 bases to trimming and J lost 12 bases, with 21 bases between them. Germline CDR1 SGHTA, CDR2 FQGNSA. The CDR3 covers 14 residues. In DNA form, the CDR3 reads TGTGCCAGCAGCTGGGTTGACAGTCTTTGGAGGGACACCTTC. It specifies CASSWVDSLWRDTF.

The sample holds many counts of this clonotype. J is TRBJ2-2 and V is TRBV27; 7 nucleotides line up with TRBD2. The CDR3 sequence is 15 residues long. V was clipped by 10 bases and J by 1 base; unmatched bases: 9. Germline CDR1 reads MNHEY; CDR2 reads SMNVEV (reference sequence). CDR3 DNA: TGTGCCACGGGACTATGGCAGTTGAACACCGGGGAGCTGTTTTTT. It specifies CATGLWQLNTGELFF.

This clonotype was seen more than once but under ten times. This chain connects TRBV28 to TRBJ2-7, with a weak D call TRBD1 (6 bases). The CDR3 loop spans 14 amino acids. The germline V and J ends were trimmed by 6 bases and 2 bases, with 14 bases remaining between them. Germline V gene sequence: CDR1 MDHEN, CDR2 SYDVKM. CDR3 protein: CASRRTGQPYEQYV. CDR3 coding DNA: TGTGCCAGCAGACGCACCGGACAGCCCTACGAGCAGTACGTC.

The rearrangement links TRBV6-6 to TRBJ2-2; the D gene is possibly TRBD2 (5 bases). V was clipped by 2 bases and J by 5 bases, with 9 bases between them. Germline CDR1 reads MNHNY; CDR2 reads SVGAGI (reference sequence). The CDR3 is 14 residues long. The CDR3, as DNA: TGTGCCAGCAGTTACGGTCCGGGGACCGGGGAGCTGTTTTTT. Its protein is CASSYGPGTGELFF.

This clonotype appeared many times. The gene calls are TRBV5-1 and TRBJ2-2, with D uncertain. Trimming shortened V by 0 bases and J by 4 bases, and 10 bases separated the two germline ends. This CDR3 has 15 amino acids. The germline gives CDR1 SGHRS, CDR2 YFSETQ. The CDR3 coding sequence is TGCGCCAGCAGCTTGGTTGAGTGGAGCACCGGGGAGCTGTTTTTT. Protein sequence: CASSLVEWSTGELFF.

V and J are TRBV7-8 and TRBJ2-2; D remains ambiguous. Germline V gives CDR1 SGHVS, CDR2 FQNEAQ. The CDR3 length is 11 residues. Trimming removed 3 bases from V and 10 bases from J, with 6 bases in between. The CDR3 nucleotides are TGTGCCAGCAGCTTTAATGTGGAGCTGTTTTTT. Protein product: CASSFNVELFF.

This clonotype was recorded at least ten times. This chain links TRBV27 with TRBJ1-5, with 7 bases lining up with TRBD1. Germline trimming cut 2 bases from V and 1 base from J; bases unmatched to any gene: 5. Germline assignment: CDR1 MNHEY and CDR2 SMNVEV (reference sequence). The CDR3 contains 16 residues. For the CDR3, the DNA is TGTGCCAGCAGTTTAGTTGGGACAGCCAGCAATCAGCCCCAGCATTTT. It yields the protein CASSLVGTASNQPQHF.